The 24 T cell receptor beta chains below all came from one sample that was sequenced in a study of post-analysis software for immune sequencing data. Study-level findings and limits: Compared with controls, patients had more of 4 or 5 TRBV segments, including TRBV5-6, TRBV5-1 and TRBV20-1.

cDNA libraries of TCR beta carried unique molecular identifiers. One entry per CDR3 protein, called by TCRdb with MiXCR from the PCR reads. This sample carries about 820,000 distinct CDR3 sequences, about 57% of them seen once, and the ten largest clones take approximately 4.4%. These TCRs' antigens remain unknown. Sequenced sample: blood. Every receptor here comes from a girl aged 5-17 years with multiple sclerosis.

J is TRBJ2-5 and V is TRBV19; D may match TRBD1 or TRBD2 (5 bases each). Trimming took off 5 bases at V and 11 bases at J, with 24 bases between the two ends. The CDR3 contains 15 residues. From germline, CDR1 is LNHDA and CDR2 SQIVND (reference sequence). The CDR3 protein is CASSSPGRGGHEQYF. The CDR3 bases are TGTGCCAGTAGTTCACCGGGACGGGGTGGCCATGAGCAGTACTTC.

This clonotype appeared a few times. The V and J genes are TRBV29-1 and TRBJ1-2; possibly TRBD1 for D (6 bases). The V gene lost 6 bases and the J gene lost 0 bases, with 11 bases spanning the gap. Germline-derived CDR1 and CDR2 are SQVTM and ANQGSEA. The CDR3 spans 13 residues. The CDR3 DNA follows: TGCAGCGTGACGGGACATTCTAACTATGGCTACACCTTC. Translated: CSVTGHSNYGYTF.

This clonotype showed up just a few times. V and J are TRBV11-2 and TRBJ2-3, with D possibly being TRBD1 or TRBD2 (5 bases each). Germline CDR1 and CDR2: SGHAT and FQNNGV. The length of the CDR3 is 13 residues. Trimming stripped 6 bases from V and 2 bases from J, with 9 bases between. CDR3 sequence: CASRFGATDTQYF. The CDR3 coding sequence is TGTGCCAGCAGGTTCGGGGCCACAGATACGCAGTATTTT.

V gene TRBV18 combines with J gene TRBJ2-7; unclear D gene. Trimming removed 2 bases at V and 2 bases at J, with 13 bases between. Germline assignment: CDR1 KGHSH and CDR2 LQKENI. The CDR3 consists of 15 residues. CDR3 region: CASSPMGKGPYEQYF. Here the CDR3 DNA reads TGTGCCAGCTCACCAATGGGGAAAGGACCCTACGAGCAGTACTTC.

This chain connects TRBV20-1 to TRBJ1-5; D gene unclear. This CDR3 comprises 16 residues. Germline lookup yields CDR1 DFQATT and CDR2 SNEGSKA (reference sequence). The V end lost 1 base, the J end lost 1 base, and 14 bases lay between the germline ends. The DNA for the CDR3 is TGCAGTGCTAGAGGTCCCCGGGCGGGAAGCAATCAGCCCCAGCATTTT. It encodes CSARGPRAGSNQPQHF.

This clonotype was seen just once. The rearrangement joins TRBV11-2 to TRBJ2-5; possibly TRBD1 for D (6 bases). Judging by the DNA end, TRBJ2-7 fits better; the J call may be wrong. The CDR3 has 15 residues. Germline V gives CDR1 SGHAT, CDR2 FQNNGV. The CDR3 spells CASIPPSLGGNEQYF. Written as DNA, the CDR3 is TGTGCCAGCATCCCGCCGTCGCTAGGGGGAAACGAGCAGTACTTC.

This clonotype came up a few times. The genes are TRBV12-3 or TRBV12-4 and TRBJ2-5; 8 nucleotides agree with TRBD1. With V trimmed by 6 bases and J by 4 bases, 4 bases remained unmatched. The CDR3 contains 13 residues. The CDR3 DNA sequence: TGTGCCAGCAGGGACAGGGTAACAGAGACCCAGTACTTC. Its translation is CASRDRVTETQYF.

The chain has TRBV27 and TRBJ1-6, with a possible D match to TRBD1 (5 bases). The CDR3 has 14 residues. Germline loops: CDR1 MNHEY, CDR2 SMNVEV (reference sequence). V was shortened by 6 bases and J by 6 bases, with 12 bases between the two germline ends. The chain's CDR3 is CASSLLGLNSPLHF. CDR3 in DNA: TGTGCCAGCAGCCTGCTGGGACTTAATTCACCCCTCCACTTT.

V gene TRBV2 combines with J gene TRBJ2-7; D is possibly TRBD1 (7 bases). There are 14 residues in the CDR3. CDR1 is SNHLY and CDR2 is FYNNEI in the germline V gene. Trimming removed 5 bases from V and 7 bases from J, with 18 bases in between. In nucleotides, the CDR3 is TGTGCCAGCAGTCAGGGGGTGCCGGGGGAAGAGCAGTACTTC. Translating it yields CASSQGVPGEEQYF.

The chain employs TRBV20-1 and TRBJ2-4, with D tentatively TRBD1 or TRBD2 (6 bases each). V was shortened by 6 bases and J by 6 bases, with 18 bases between the two germline ends. CDR3 length: 14 amino acids. CDR1 and CDR2 (germline): DFQATT, SNEGSKA (reference sequence). CDR3 sequence reads: CSAGAKGDLNIQYF. For the CDR3, the DNA is TGCAGTGCGGGGGCCAAGGGGGACTTAAACATTCAGTACTTC.

This rearrangement joins TRBV6-1 to TRBJ2-3; D is unresolved. The CDR3 is 13 residues long. Germline V gene sequence: CDR1 MNHNS, CDR2 SASEGT. Trimming pared 2 bases from V and 2 bases from J, leaving 5 bases between. CDR3: CASSEIDTDTQYF. The CDR3 DNA reads as TGTGCCAGCAGTGAAATCGACACAGATACGCAGTATTTT.

This clonotype appeared a single time. V usage is TRBV20-1 and J usage is TRBJ2-7, with D possibly TRBD1 on 5 matching bases. V lost 6 bases and J 7 bases, leaving 13 bases between the germline ends. This CDR3 contains 11 residues. Germline V CDR1 and CDR2: DFQATT, SNEGSKA (reference sequence). This CDR3 is CSARVTTEQYF. In DNA, the CDR3 is TGCAGTGCCAGGGTAACTACAGAGCAGTACTTC.

The genes are TRBV7-3 and TRBJ2-3, with 16 bases fitting TRBD2. V dropped 0 bases and J dropped 9; count of bases not matched to a gene: 6. The CDR3 is 17 amino acids. Germline CDR1 SGHTA, CDR2 FQGTGA. Written as DNA, the CDR3 is TGTGCCAGCAGCTTAACGGGACTAGCGGGGGGGCCAGGGACGCAGTATTTT. Amino acids: CASSLTGLAGGPGTQYF.

The chain joins TRBV12-3 or TRBV12-4 to TRBJ2-5; 13 bases are a match to TRBD2. Trimming at V came to 7 bases and at J to 11 bases, leaving 13 bases not matched to a gene. The CDR3 extends over 15 amino acids. CDR3: CASTKSLAGGYEQYF. CDR3 nucleotide sequence: TGTGCCAGCACCAAATCACTAGCGGGAGGGTATGAGCAGTACTTC.

Comments on this clonotype: A read error may produce the germline difference seen at one junction end. The chain links TRBV10-3 to TRBJ2-7; either TRBD1 or TRBD2 may supply D (5 bases each). The CDR3 runs to 13 residues. Per the germline V gene, CDR1 is ENHRY and CDR2 is SYGVKD. The CDR3: CASGQGLSYEQYF. The DNA of the CDR3 is TGCGCCTCGGGGCAGGGATTATCCTACGAGCAGTACTTC.

The chain carries TRBV5-1 and TRBJ2-3; 7 bases match TRBD1. J was trimmed by 2 bases and V by 4 bases; bases with no gene match: 4. The CDR3 covers 14 residues. Per the germline V gene, CDR1 is SGHRS and CDR2 is YFSETQ. In nucleotides, the CDR3 is TGCGCCAGCAGCCACGGGACAGCCACAGATACGCAGTATTTT. Translated, it gives CASSHGTATDTQYF.

This clonotype was counted between two and nine times. The chain has TRBV20-1 and TRBJ2-7, with 10 bases lining up with TRBD1. V trimming: 2 bases; J trimming: 2 bases; junction bases outside the gene matches: 12. The V gene's germline CDR1 is DFQATT and CDR2 SNEGSKA (reference sequence). The length of the CDR3 is 17 residues. The CDR3 loop reads CSARSLEGTGDPYEQYF. CDR3 nucleotide sequence: TGCAGTGCTAGAAGCCTTGAGGGGACAGGGGACCCCTACGAGCAGTACTTC.

The genes are TRBV12-3 or TRBV12-4 and TRBJ2-7; TRBD2 agrees at 9 bases. With 7 bases clipped from V and 5 bases from J, the junction kept 9 bases outside the gene matches. This CDR3 comprises 14 residues. CDR3: CASNLGLASDEQYF. CDR3 nucleotide sequence: TGTGCCAGCAATCTTGGACTAGCGTCGGACGAGCAGTACTTC.

Here the CDR3 DNA reads TGCAGTGCTAGAGATGGTGAAGGGTGGGGTACGCAGTATTTT. Protein: CSARDGEGWGTQYF. The rearrangement links TRBV20-1 to TRBJ2-3; D not certain. The ends were cut back, 0 bases at V and 8 bases at J, with 15 bases in the middle. There are 14 residues in the CDR3. The germline V gene has CDR1 DFQATT and CDR2 SNEGSKA (reference sequence).

V and J are TRBV11-2 and TRBJ2-3, with 7 bases that match TRBD2. Losses at the gene ends were 5 bases for V and 4 bases for J; bases not matched to a gene: 12. The CDR3 runs to 16 residues. CDR1 and CDR2 (germline): SGHAT, FQNNGV. CDR3: CASSPHRAGRADTQYF. In DNA, the CDR3 is TGTGCCAGCAGCCCCCATAGAGCGGGGCGCGCAGATACGCAGTATTTT.

The chain carries TRBV7-3 and TRBJ2-1; unclear D gene. The CDR3 has 15 amino acids. V was shortened by 2 bases and J by 9 bases, with 17 bases between the two germline ends. Germline CDR1 is SGHTA and CDR2 is FQGTGA. Here the CDR3 reads CASSLGSRSIAEQFF. CDR3 nucleotides: TGTGCCAGCAGCTTAGGTAGCAGGAGTATTGCTGAGCAGTTCTTC. The complete variable domain, with remaining parts taken from reference TRBV7-3 and TRBJ2-1, reads GAGVSQTPSNKVTEKGKYVELRCDPISGHTALYWYRQSLGQGPEFLIYFQGTGAADDSGLPNDRFFAVRPEGSVSTLKIQRTERGDSAVYLCASSLGSRSIAEQFFGPGTRLTVL.

The chain links TRBV12-5 to TRBJ2-1; the D is unclear. In germline, CDR1 is LGHNT, CDR2 FRNRAP. V was shortened by 6 bases and J by 2 bases, with 17 bases between the two germline ends. The CDR3 extends over 16 amino acids. The CDR3 nucleotides are TGTGCTAGTGGCGCGTTGAAGGAGACCCCCTACAATGAGCAGTTCTTC. This translates into CASGALKETPYNEQFF.

This chain links TRBV7-9 with TRBJ2-5; tentative D call: TRBD2 (5 bases). V was pared by 5 bases and J by 0 bases, with 10 bases between. CDR3 size: 14 residues. CDR1 is SEHNR, CDR2 FQNEAQ, per germline (reference sequence). CDR3 residues: CASSHGEYQETQYF. The CDR3 DNA sequence: TGTGCCAGCAGCCACGGGGAGTACCAAGAGACCCAGTACTTC. Drawing the rest from reference TRBV7-9 and TRBJ2-5, the complete variable domain is DTGVSQNPRHKITKRGQNVTFRCDPISEHNRLYWYRQTLGQGPEFLTYFQNEAQLEKSRLLSDRFSAERPKGSFSTLEIQRTEQGDSAMYLCASSHGEYQETQYFGPGTRLLVL.

The gene calls are TRBV7-3 and TRBJ2-7, with 12 nucleotides matching TRBD1. The CDR3 contains 16 residues. The germline gives CDR1 SGHTA, CDR2 FQGTGA. V lost 2 bases, J lost 3 bases, and 5 bases stayed unmatched. The chain's CDR3 is CASSLWGQGAIYEQYF. CDR3 bases: TGTGCCAGCAGCTTATGGGGACAGGGGGCAATCTACGAGCAGTACTTC.